The 9 T cell receptor beta chains below all came from one sample that was sequenced in a study of radiotherapy plus CTLA-4 blockade in lung cancer. Here immunoSEQ multiplex PCR was the method, and the copy in TCRdb shows in-frame clones only, minus some. The table includes about 88,000 clones, approximately 75% detected once. Sequenced here: peripheral blood, sampled from a patient treated with radiotherapy plus ipilimumab. Every receptor here comes from a human donor with non-small cell lung cancer that progressed on radiotherapy plus ipilimumab.

The chain couples TRBV6-5 to TRBJ1-5; D gene unclear. The CDR3 loop spans 13 amino acids. The V end lost 2 bases, the J end lost 8 bases, and 10 bases lay between the germline ends. Germline CDR1 and CDR2: MNHEY and SVGAGI. CDR3 residues: CASSYGVLEPQHF. CDR3 sequence (DNA): TGTGCCAGCAGTTACGGGGTATTGGAGCCCCAGCATTTT.

The chain recombines TRBV28 with TRBJ2-5; 9 positions match TRBD2. Looked up from germline, CDR1 is MDHEN and CDR2 is SYDVKM. This CDR3 is built from 15 residues. The trim removed 3 bases at V and 4 bases at J, leaving 6 bases unmatched. In DNA form, the CDR3 reads TGTGCCAGCAGTTTGCGGGAGGGCCGGCGAGAGACCCAGTACTTC. It yields the protein CASSLREGRRETQYF. The full variable domain, rest sourced from reference TRBV28 and TRBJ2-5, is DVKVTQSSRYLVKRTGEKVFLECVQDMDHENMFWYRQDPGLGLRLIYFSYDVKMKEKGDIPEGYSVSREKKERFSLILESASTNQTSMYLCASSLREGRRETQYFGPGTRLLVL.

V and J are TRBV9 and TRBJ1-5, with D possibly being TRBD1 (5 bases). Trimming took off 1 base at V and 1 base at J, with 9 bases between the two ends. This CDR3 has 15 residues. CDR1 is SGDLS and CDR2 is YYNGEE in the germline V gene. CDR3 residues: CASSVSGLSNQPQHF. For the CDR3, the DNA is TGTGCCAGCAGCGTATCGGGACTGAGCAATCAGCCCCAGCATTTT.

The chain recombines TRBV6-1 with TRBJ1-1; D perhaps matches TRBD1 (5 bases). The CDR3 length is 19 residues. CDR1 is MNHNS, CDR2 SASEGT, per germline. The ends were cut back, 1 base at V and 0 bases at J, with 21 bases in the middle. In DNA, the CDR3 is TGTGCCAGCAGTGAAGTCCCAGGGTTAAGGGGAGGTCTGAACACTGAAGCTTTCTTT. Translating it yields CASSEVPGLRGGLNTEAFF.

This sequence joins TRBV28 and TRBJ1-2; D may be TRBD1 (5 bases). Deletions cut 9 bases from V and 2 bases from J, with 16 bases between. The CDR3 is made up of 14 amino acids. Germline values: CDR1 MDHEN, CDR2 SYDVKM. In DNA form, the CDR3 reads TGTGCCAGTCGCCCAGGGACGAGGAACTATGGCTACACCTTC. It is translated as CASRPGTRNYGYTF.

The chain combines TRBV19 with TRBJ2-7; D tentatively fits TRBD1 or TRBD2 (5 bases each). This CDR3 has 13 amino acids. Germline-derived CDR1 and CDR2 are LNHDA and SQIVND (reference sequence). Trimming cost V 1 base and J 7 bases, with 11 bases left between them. CDR3 nucleotides: TGTGCCAGTAGTATAGGGGGGACGAGGGAGCAGTACTTC. Its translation is CASSIGGTREQYF.

This clone was detected only a few times. This chain uses TRBV7-2 with TRBJ1-6; D might be TRBD1 (6 bases). CDR3 length equals 14 residues. Trimming removed 4 bases from V and 5 bases from J, with 9 bases in between. Germline V gene sequence: CDR1 SGHTA, CDR2 FQGNSA. The CDR3, as DNA: TGTGCCAGCAGCTACAGGGTTGATAATTCACCCCTCCACTTT. Protein product: CASSYRVDNSPLHF.

This chain links TRBV7-2 with TRBJ2-3; D is possibly TRBD2 (6 bases). Germline-derived CDR1 and CDR2 are SGHTA and FQGNSA. The CDR3 has 17 amino acids. Trimming stripped 1 base from V and 6 bases from J, with 20 bases between. This CDR3 reads CASSLGLMGTPMDTQYF. The CDR3 DNA is TGTGCCAGCAGCTTAGGGCTAATGGGGACTCCCATGGATACGCAGTATTTT.

There are many counts of this clone. This chain connects TRBV27 to TRBJ2-1, with D perhaps matching TRBD1 (5 bases). Per germline, CDR1 MNHEY and CDR2 SMNVEV (reference sequence). Trimming shortened V by 8 bases and J by 0 bases, and 14 bases separated the two germline ends. The CDR3 length is 15 residues. The CDR3 nucleotides are TGTGCCAGCGGGGAAGGGGTAAGCTCCTACAATGAGCAGTTCTTC. This encodes CASGEGVSSYNEQFF.